Below, 8 T cell receptor beta chains from the same sample are listed, as sequenced in a study of CD8 T cells in Susac syndrome. Reverse transcription used 0.5 to 1 ug RNA and random hexamers. TCRdb redid the calling of the immunoSEQ multiplex PCR reads with MiXCR, one entry per CDR3 protein. Here the sample spans almost 450,000 distinct CDR3 sequences, around 85% being singletons. What was sequenced was CD8+ T cells from PBMCs. These receptors originate from a human donor with multiple sclerosis.

The genes are TRBV27 and TRBJ1-5, with 7 bases that match TRBD1. The CDR3 loop spans 15 amino acids. The ends lost 5 bases at V and 1 base at J; junction bases unmatched: 5. Per the germline V gene, CDR1 is MNHEY and CDR2 is SMNVEV (reference sequence). The CDR3 DNA reads TGTGCCAGCAGTCCCCTGGGACAGAGCAATCAGCCCCAGCATTTT. It is translated as CASSPLGQSNQPQHF.

The V gene is TRBV29-1, the J gene TRBJ2-7; a possible D gene is TRBD1 (5 bases). CDR1 is SQVTM, CDR2 ANQGSEA, per germline. The CDR3 totals 13 residues. V was trimmed by 5 bases and J by 6 bases, leaving 17 bases between them. CDR3 bases: TGCAGCGTTACAGGTGGTGGAAGGGGCGAGCAGTACTTC. It yields the protein CSVTGGGRGEQYF.

In DNA form, the CDR3 reads TGTGCCAGCAGTTATGGAACGAGCGGGGGTGAGCAGTTCTTC. It translates to CASSYGTSGGEQFF. The chain employs TRBV27 and TRBJ2-1; 8 bases agree with TRBD2. Unmatched junction bases numbered 8, after V lost 4 bases and J lost 9 bases. Germline CDR1 reads MNHEY; CDR2 reads SMNVEV (reference sequence). The CDR3 sequence is 14 residues long.

The rearrangement links TRBV29-1 to TRBJ2-7, with TRBD2 identical over 8 bases. The CDR3 runs 13 residues. The germline V gene encodes CDR1 SQVTM and CDR2 ANQGSEA. J gave up 3 bases and V 5 bases, and 6 bases lay outside the gene matches. The CDR3 region is CSVSSGLNYEQYF. As DNA, the CDR3 is TGCAGCGTTTCTAGCGGGCTAAACTACGAGCAGTACTTC.

The chain recombines TRBV5-4 with TRBJ2-1, with 8 bases aligning to TRBD2. The V and J ends lost 2 bases and 5 bases, in that order; junction bases with no gene match: 6. In germline, CDR1 is SGHNT, CDR2 YYREEE (reference sequence). CDR3 length equals 15 residues. DNA of the CDR3: TGTGCCAGCAGCTTACGGGAGGGGGTCCACAATGAGCAGTTCTTC. Translated, it gives CASSLREGVHNEQFF.

The chain carries TRBV27 and TRBJ1-1; no clear D gene. The V end lost 5 bases, the J end lost 3 bases, and 10 bases lay between the germline ends. The CDR3 length is 13 residues. Looked up from germline, CDR1 is MNHEY and CDR2 is SMNVEV (reference sequence). The CDR3 DNA reads TGTGCCAGCAGTAACGTGAGACACACTGAAGCTTTCTTT. This gives the protein CASSNVRHTEAFF.

V is TRBV2 and J is TRBJ1-1; D not resolved. The V gene's germline CDR1 is SNHLY and CDR2 FYNNEI. CDR3 length equals 12 residues. The V end was cut by 2 bases, the J end by 7 bases, with 8 bases between. Here the CDR3 reads CASSETGFEAFF. In nucleotides, the CDR3 is TGTGCCAGCAGTGAAACGGGTTTTGAAGCTTTCTTT.

This chain links TRBV2 with TRBJ1-5; 12 bases agree with TRBD1. Trimming removed 7 bases from V and 6 bases from J; junction bases left unmatched: 7. The germline V gene has CDR1 SNHLY and CDR2 FYNNEI. This CDR3 is built from 15 residues. The CDR3 DNA sequence: TGTGCCAGCACTCCGGGACAGGGGGCTCCTCAGCCCCAGCATTTT. Its translation is CASTPGQGAPQPQHF.